This T cell receptor beta chain was observed in a study of control samples from healthy donors and cancer patients. The CDR3 runs 11 residues. Germline CDR1 MGHDK, CDR2 SYGVNS. Trimming took off 4 bases at V and 6 bases at J, with 5 bases between the two ends. Assay: immunoSEQ multiplex PCR; the TCRdb copy retains only in-frame clones and omits some. The sample records around 95,000 clones, roughly 87% being singletons. The chain carries TRBV25-1 and TRBJ2-3; D is tentatively TRBD1 or TRBD2 (5 bases each). The sequence was obtained from a woman aged 45-60 years in good health. The specimen was blood. The CDR3 DNA is TGTGCCAGCAGTGGGGGGGATACGCAGTATTTT. Protein: CASSGGDTQYF.